The 21 T cell receptor beta chains listed next were all sequenced from one sample in a study of shared clonotypes between healthy human individuals. Clones were sequenced by immunoSEQ multiplex PCR, and TCRdb holds only the in-frame ones, with some missing. The sample carries about 2.2 million clones, around 93% recorded once. CD8 cells classed as naive were CD45RO-negative and positively selected for CCR7, excluding terminally differentiated effector memory CD45RA+ cells. The source material was naive CD8+ T cells from PBMCs. These receptors came from a man aged 18 to 29 in good health. Some clones in this sample may be carry-over from other donors' samples.

V and J are TRBV28 and TRBJ2-5, with a possible D match to TRBD1 (5 bases). The J call is in doubt because the DNA end fits TRBJ2-7 better. The CDR3 consists of 14 residues. Germline V lookup: CDR1 MDHEN, CDR2 SYDVKM. The CDR3 coding sequence is TGTGCCAGCAGCCCCCGTACCAGACAGCACGAGCAGTACTTC. Residues: CASSPRTRQHEQYF.

The chain employs TRBV9 and TRBJ2-1; TRBD1 aligns across 7 bases. This CDR3 comprises 14 residues. Trimming at V came to 3 bases and at J to 8 bases, leaving 8 bases not matched to a gene. CDR1 is SGDLS, CDR2 YYNGEE, per germline. The CDR3 loop is CASSGSTGVHEQFF. CDR3 coding DNA: TGTGCCAGCAGCGGGTCAACAGGGGTTCATGAGCAGTTCTTC.

This chain connects TRBV5-4 to TRBJ2-2, with D maybe TRBD1 (5 bases). The CDR3 covers 15 residues. Trimming removed 3 bases at V and 3 bases at J, with 12 bases between. CDR1 SGHNT and CDR2 YYREEE come from the germline V gene (reference sequence). CDR3 sequence reads: CASSSGSLHTGELFF. The CDR3 DNA reads as TGTGCCAGCAGCTCAGGGTCACTCCACACCGGGGAGCTGTTTTTT.

The chain is built from TRBV6-4 and TRBJ1-2; D uncertain. The CDR3 has 16 amino acids. The V gene lost 8 bases and the J gene lost 5 bases, with 24 bases spanning the gap. CDR1 is MRHNA, CDR2 SNTAGT, per germline. The CDR3 DNA follows: TGTGCCAGCGGGCCCCGGGGATTAGAGAACTTTTATGGCTACACCTTC. It is translated as CASGPRGLENFYGYTF.

This rearrangement joins TRBV9 to TRBJ2-7; 9 bases fit TRBD1. The germline V gene has CDR1 SGDLS and CDR2 YYNGEE. The CDR3 runs to 13 residues. J gave up 7 bases and V 3 bases, and 5 bases lay outside the gene matches. CDR3 coding DNA: TGTGCCAGCAGCGGGGACAGGGACAAGGAGCAGTACTTC. Its protein is CASSGDRDKEQYF.

V is TRBV7-9 and J is TRBJ2-1, with D unresolved. Looked up from germline, CDR1 is SEHNR and CDR2 is FQNEAQ (reference sequence). There are 14 residues in the CDR3. The V end was cut by 6 bases, the J end by 5 bases, with 14 bases between. CDR3 residues: CASSAQLAHNEQFF. For the CDR3, the DNA is TGTGCCAGCAGTGCGCAGCTCGCCCACAATGAGCAGTTCTTC.

The rearrangement uses TRBV6-4 and TRBJ2-7; D is undetermined. Germline lookup yields CDR1 MRHNA and CDR2 SNTAGT. V was pared by 5 bases and J by 1 base, with 15 bases between. The CDR3 is 15 residues long. CDR3 sequence reads: CASSSDPGPSYEQYF. Written as DNA, the CDR3 is TGTGCCAGCAGTTCCGATCCCGGCCCTTCCTACGAGCAGTACTTC.

This chain uses TRBV6-5 with TRBJ1-1, with 7 bases identical to TRBD1. This CDR3 has 15 amino acids. The germline gives CDR1 MNHEY, CDR2 SVGAGI. V dropped 6 bases and J dropped 4; count of bases not matched to a gene: 11. The CDR3 nucleotides are TGTGCCAGCAGGCGAGACAGGGTCTGGGGCACTGAAGCTTTCTTT. Its translation is CASRRDRVWGTEAFF.

The chain carries TRBV7-9 and TRBJ1-1, with D maybe TRBD1 (6 bases). V gave up 3 bases and J gave up 7 bases, with 18 bases separating them. CDR1 and CDR2 from the germline V gene are SEHNR and FQNEAQ (reference sequence). The CDR3 has 15 amino acids. Here the CDR3 reads CASSLPGHGLNEAFF. The DNA of the CDR3 is TGTGCCAGCAGCTTGCCGGGACATGGCCTCAATGAAGCTTTCTTT.

The chain links TRBV10-3 to TRBJ2-7, with 7 bases fitting TRBD1. Germline CDR1 and CDR2: ENHRY and SYGVKD. The CDR3 has 14 amino acids. Losses at the gene ends were 4 bases for V and 3 bases for J; bases not matched to a gene: 6. CDR3 nucleotide sequence: TGTGCCATCAGTGGGGGACAGACTGACTACGAGCAGTACTTC. It specifies CAISGGQTDYEQYF.

The chain carries TRBV5-4 and TRBJ2-2, with D uncertain. Germline V CDR1 and CDR2: SGHNT, YYREEE (reference sequence). The CDR3 extends over 14 amino acids. V was trimmed by 4 bases and J by 4 bases, leaving 11 bases between them. The DNA for the CDR3 is TGTGCCAGCAGCCTAGACTGGGGCACCGGGGAGCTGTTTTTT. Translated, it gives CASSLDWGTGELFF.

As regards this clone: The same CDR3 is also encoded by other DNA sequences in this sample. The chain employs TRBV27 and TRBJ2-2, with D possibly being TRBD1 or TRBD2 (5 bases each). The CDR3 is made up of 16 amino acids. V was trimmed by 0 bases and J by 4 bases, leaving 12 bases between them. Germline lookup yields CDR1 MNHEY and CDR2 SMNVEV (reference sequence). CDR3 sequence reads: CASSLSAGAGTGELFF. In nucleotides, the CDR3 is TGTGCCAGCAGTTTATCCGCCGGGGCGGGCACCGGGGAGCTGTTTTTT.

This rearrangement joins TRBV14 to TRBJ2-7; no reliable D call. V was pared by 7 bases and J by 2 bases, with 18 bases between. The CDR3 is 15 amino acids. The germline gives CDR1 SGHDN, CDR2 FVKESK. CDR3 sequence: CASTPIGENPYEQYF. The CDR3 DNA is TGTGCCAGCACACCAATAGGAGAAAACCCCTACGAGCAGTACTTC. Drawing the rest from reference TRBV14 and TRBJ2-7, the complete variable domain is EAGVTQFPSHSVIEKGQTVTLRCDPISGHDNLYWYRRVMGKEIKFLLHFVKESKQDESGMPNNRFLAERTGGTYSTLKVQPAELEDSGVYFCASTPIGENPYEQYFGPGTRLTVT.

The chain recombines TRBV14 with TRBJ2-1, with D perhaps matching TRBD1 (5 bases). Trimming stripped 5 bases from V and 4 bases from J, with 15 bases between. The CDR3 runs to 15 residues. The germline V gene encodes CDR1 SGHDN and CDR2 FVKESK. In DNA form, the CDR3 reads TGTGCCAGCAGCGCCGTGCTCGACAGATACAATGAGCAGTTCTTC. This gives the protein CASSAVLDRYNEQFF.

V is TRBV19 and J is TRBJ2-5; D is ambiguous. The CDR3 covers 13 residues. CDR1 is LNHDA, CDR2 SQIVND, per germline (reference sequence). This CDR3 reads CPESGFWVETQYF. The CDR3 DNA sequence: TGTCCCGAAAGTGGGTTCTGGGTGGAGACCCAGTACTTC.

V gene TRBV6-1 combines with J gene TRBJ2-1; 10 positions match TRBD1. CDR1 is MNHNS and CDR2 is SASEGT in the germline V gene. The CDR3 length is 14 residues. The ends lost 2 bases at V and 9 bases at J; junction bases unmatched: 4. CDR3 DNA sequence: TGTGCCAGCAGTGAACGGACAGGGGGGAGTGAGCAGTTCTTC. Translating gives CASSERTGGSEQFF.

This clone was seen a single time. The rearrangement links TRBV28 to TRBJ2-5; 12 positions agree with TRBD1. CDR1 and CDR2 from the germline V gene are MDHEN and SYDVKM. The trim removed 2 bases at V and 0 bases at J, leaving 7 bases unmatched. This CDR3 is 18 amino acids long. The chain's CDR3 is CASSLNPGQGAYQETQYF. CDR3 in DNA: TGTGCCAGCAGTTTAAACCCGGGACAGGGGGCGTACCAAGAGACCCAGTACTTC.

The J gene is TRBJ2-7, the V gene TRBV5-4; TRBD1 matches at 7 bases. CDR3 length: 13 residues. The V gene's germline CDR1 is SGHNT and CDR2 YYREEE (reference sequence). Unmatched junction bases numbered 4, after V lost 4 bases and J lost 3 bases. CDR3 in amino acids: CASSQDRIYEQYF. For the CDR3, the DNA is TGTGCCAGCAGCCAGGACAGGATCTACGAGCAGTACTTC.

The genes are TRBV5-1 and TRBJ1-1; D not certain. Looked up from germline, CDR1 is SGHRS and CDR2 is YFSETQ. The CDR3 contains 14 residues. V dropped 0 bases and J dropped 3 bases, with 9 bases sitting between them. For the CDR3, the DNA is TGCGCCAGCAGCTTGGAACTTACCGACACTGAAGCTTTCTTT. The encoded protein is CASSLELTDTEAFF. Based on the CDR3 plus reference TRBV5-1 and TRBJ1-1, the full variable domain is KAGVTQTPRYLIKTRGQQVTLSCSPISGHRSVSWYQQTPGQGLQFLFEYFSETQRNKGNFPGRFSGRQFSNSRSEMNVSTLELGDSALYLCASSLELTDTEAFFGQGTRLTVV.

This clone came up once. The rearrangement uses TRBV11-2 and TRBJ2-7; D remains unclear. This CDR3 has 14 residues. Germline loops: CDR1 SGHAT, CDR2 FQNNGV. Trimming removed 5 bases at V and 6 bases at J, with 17 bases between. DNA of the CDR3: TGTGCCAGCAGCGTGACGGGCCGGTCATTCGAGCAGTACTTC. This encodes CASSVTGRSFEQYF.

The chain employs TRBV28 and TRBJ2-2, with D hard to call. V lost 3 bases, J lost 7 bases, and 3 bases lay in between. The germline V gene encodes CDR1 MDHEN and CDR2 SYDVKM. The CDR3 contains 11 residues. The CDR3 DNA follows: TGTGCCAGCAGTTTTATCGGGGAGCTGTTTTTT. Amino acid sequence: CASSFIGELFF.